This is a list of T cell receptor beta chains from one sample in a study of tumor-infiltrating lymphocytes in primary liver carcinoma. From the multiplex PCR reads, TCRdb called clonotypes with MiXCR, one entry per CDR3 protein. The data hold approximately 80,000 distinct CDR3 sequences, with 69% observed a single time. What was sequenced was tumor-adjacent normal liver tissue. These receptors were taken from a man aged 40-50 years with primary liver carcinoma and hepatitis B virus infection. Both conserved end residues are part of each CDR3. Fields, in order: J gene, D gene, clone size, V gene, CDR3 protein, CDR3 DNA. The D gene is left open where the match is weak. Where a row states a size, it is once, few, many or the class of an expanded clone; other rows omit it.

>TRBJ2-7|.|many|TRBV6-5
CASSYSLDRYYEQYF
TGTGCCAGCAGTTACTCCTTGGACAGATACTACGAGCAGTACTTC
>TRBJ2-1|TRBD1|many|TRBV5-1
CASIRDRTYNEQFF
TGCGCCAGCATCCGGGACAGAACCTACAATGAGCAGTTCTTC
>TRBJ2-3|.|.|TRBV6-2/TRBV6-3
CASSYARGSTVTQYF
TGTGCCAGCAGTTACGCTAGGGGGAGTACAGTTACGCAGTATTTT
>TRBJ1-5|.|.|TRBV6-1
CDSSELGFSDQPQHF
TGTGACAGCAGTGAACTGGGATTCTCAGACCAGCCACAGCATTTT
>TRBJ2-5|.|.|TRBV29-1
CSVRTTGSWAETQYF
TGCAGTGTTCGGACTACCGGGAGTTGGGCAGAGACCCAGTACTTC
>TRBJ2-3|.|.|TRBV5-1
CASGLDPTDTQYF
TGCGCCAGCGGATTGGATCCGACAGATACGCAGTATTTT
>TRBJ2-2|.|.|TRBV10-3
CAIRARDDTGELFF
TGTGCCATCAGGGCGCGGGATGACACCGGGGAGCTGTTTTTT
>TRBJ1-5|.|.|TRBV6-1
CASSEISYSNQPHF
TGTGCCAGCAGTGAAATTTCCTATAGCAATCAGCCCCATTTT
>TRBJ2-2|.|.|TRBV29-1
CSVDGTGELFF
TGCAGCGTTGATGGCACCGGTGAGCTGTTTTTT
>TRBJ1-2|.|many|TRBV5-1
CASSSGQYGYTF
TGCGCCAGCAGCTCTGGACAGTATGGCTACACCTTC
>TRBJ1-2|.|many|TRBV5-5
CASRVPGPSGYTF
TGTGCCAGCAGGGTGCCGGGACCTTCTGGCTACACCTTC
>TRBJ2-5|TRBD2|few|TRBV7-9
CVSSSPGTSGGYQETQYF
TGTGTCAGCAGTTCACCGGGGACTAGCGGAGGGTACCAAGAGACCCAGTACTTC
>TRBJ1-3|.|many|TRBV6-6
CASSYSIGSGNTIYF
TGTGCCAGCAGTTACTCGATAGGGTCTGGAAACACCATATATTTT
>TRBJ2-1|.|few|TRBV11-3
CAISIYRLASEQFF
TGTGCCATCAGCATATACCGGCTAGCTAGTGAGCAGTTCTTC
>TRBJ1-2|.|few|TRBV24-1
CATSDSGRDGYTF
TGTGCCACCAGTGATTCCGGAAGGGATGGCTACACCTTC
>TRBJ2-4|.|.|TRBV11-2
CASSLVLCRAGSYF
TGTGCCAGCAGCTTAGTGTTGTGCAGAGCGGGTTCGTACTTC
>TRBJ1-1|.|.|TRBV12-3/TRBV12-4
CASSEGIGDEAFF
TGTGCCAGCAGTGAAGGGATAGGGGATGAAGCTTTCTTT
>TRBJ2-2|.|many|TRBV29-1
CSVEDRTVAGELFF
TGCAGCGTTGAAGATCGGACCGTGGCCGGGGAGCTGTTTTTT
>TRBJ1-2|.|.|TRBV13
CASSPPTTAGNYGYAF
TGTGCTAGTAGCCCCCCCACAACAGCCGGTAATTATGGCTACGCCTTC
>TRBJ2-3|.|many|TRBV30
CAWSPPGVATDTQYF
TGTGCCTGGAGTCCCCCGGGAGTCGCTACAGATACGCAGTATTTT
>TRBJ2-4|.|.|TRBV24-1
CATSEDWGAYKNIRYF
TGTGCCACCAGTGAGGACTGGGGCGCCTACAAAAACATTCGGTACTTC
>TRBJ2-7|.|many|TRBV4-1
CASSQETPVDEQYF
TGCGCCAGCAGCCAAGAGACCCCTGTTGACGAGCAGTACTTC
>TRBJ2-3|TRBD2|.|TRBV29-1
CSVEDGTSRGTDTQYF
TGCAGCGTTGAAGACGGGACTAGCAGGGGCACAGATACGCAGTATTTT
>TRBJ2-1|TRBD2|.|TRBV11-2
CARSPTSGAGLNSYNEQFF
TGTGCCAGGAGCCCAACTAGCGGAGCCGGCCTGAACTCCTACAATGAGCAGTTCTTC
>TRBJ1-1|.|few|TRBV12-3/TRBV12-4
CASSFDTQGGTEAFF
TGTGCCAGCAGTTTCGATACGCAAGGTGGAACTGAAGCTTTCTTT
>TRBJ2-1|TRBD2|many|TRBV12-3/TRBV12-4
CASSFYGRDAEQFF
TGTGCCAGCAGTTTTTACGGGAGGGATGCTGAGCAGTTCTTC
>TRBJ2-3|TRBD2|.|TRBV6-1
CASNLNGLADLTLENAQYF
TGTGCCAGCAACCTGAATGGACTAGCGGACCTCACCTTAGAAAATGCTCAGTATTTT
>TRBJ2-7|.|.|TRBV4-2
CASSQVGVLDQYF
TGTGCCAGCAGCCAAGTAGGGGTCCTCGATCAGTACTTC
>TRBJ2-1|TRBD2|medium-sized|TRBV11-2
CASSWGGSSGEQFF
TGTGCCAGCAGCTGGGGGGGATCAAGTGGTGAGCAGTTCTTC
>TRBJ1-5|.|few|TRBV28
CASSPPGLSIQPQHF
TGTGCCAGCAGTCCCCCAGGACTTAGCATTCAGCCCCAGCATTTT
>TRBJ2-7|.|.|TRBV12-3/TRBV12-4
CASSSRLDYGQYF
TGTGCCAGCAGTTCGCGGTTGGACTACGGGCAGTACTTC